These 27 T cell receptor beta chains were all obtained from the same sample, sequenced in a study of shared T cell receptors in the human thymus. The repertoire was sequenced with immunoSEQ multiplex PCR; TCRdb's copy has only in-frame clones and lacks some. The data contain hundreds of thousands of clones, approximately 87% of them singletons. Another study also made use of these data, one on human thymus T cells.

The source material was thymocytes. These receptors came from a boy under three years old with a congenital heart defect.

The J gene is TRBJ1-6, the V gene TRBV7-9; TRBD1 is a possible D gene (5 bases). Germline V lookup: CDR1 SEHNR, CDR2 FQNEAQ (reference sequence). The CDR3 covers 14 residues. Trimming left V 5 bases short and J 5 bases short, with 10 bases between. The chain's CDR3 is CASSRGLHNSPLHF. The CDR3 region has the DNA TGTGCCAGCAGCAGGGGACTACATAATTCACCCCTCCACTTT.

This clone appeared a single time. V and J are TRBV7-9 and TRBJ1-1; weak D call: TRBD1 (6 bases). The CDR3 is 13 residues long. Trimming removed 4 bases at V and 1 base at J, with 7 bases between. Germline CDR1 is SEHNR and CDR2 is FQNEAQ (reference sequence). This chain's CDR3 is CASSSQGNTEAFF. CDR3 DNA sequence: TGTGCCAGCAGCTCACAGGGGAACACTGAAGCTTTCTTT. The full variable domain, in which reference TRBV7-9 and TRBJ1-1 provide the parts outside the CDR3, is DTGVSQNPRHKITKRGQNVTFRCDPISEHNRLYWYRQTLGQGPEFLTYFQNEAQLEKSRLLSDRFSAERPKGSFSTLEIQRTEQGDSAMYLCASSSQGNTEAFFGQGTRLTVV.

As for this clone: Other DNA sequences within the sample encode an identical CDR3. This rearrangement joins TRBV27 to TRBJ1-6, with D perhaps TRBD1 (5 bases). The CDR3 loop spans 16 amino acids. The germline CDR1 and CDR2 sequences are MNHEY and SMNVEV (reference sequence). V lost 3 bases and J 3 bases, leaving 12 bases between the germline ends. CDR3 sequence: CASSFGGRVYNSPLHF. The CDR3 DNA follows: TGTGCCAGCAGTTTCGGTGGCAGGGTCTATAATTCACCCCTCCACTTT.

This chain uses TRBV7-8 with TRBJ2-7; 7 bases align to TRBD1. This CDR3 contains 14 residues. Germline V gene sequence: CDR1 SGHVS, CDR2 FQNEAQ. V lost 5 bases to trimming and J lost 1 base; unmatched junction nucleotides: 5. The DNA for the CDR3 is TGTGCCAGCAGCCTAGAGACAGGGTCCTACGAGCAGTACTTC. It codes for CASSLETGSYEQYF.

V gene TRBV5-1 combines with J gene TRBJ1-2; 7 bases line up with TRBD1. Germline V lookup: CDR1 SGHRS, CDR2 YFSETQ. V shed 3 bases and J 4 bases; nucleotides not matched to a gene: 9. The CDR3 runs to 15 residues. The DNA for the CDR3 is TGCGCCAGCAGCTCAACCTTACAGGGGTTCTATGGCTACACCTTC. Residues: CASSSTLQGFYGYTF. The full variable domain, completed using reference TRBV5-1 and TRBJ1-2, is KAGVTQTPRYLIKTRGQQVTLSCSPISGHRSVSWYQQTPGQGLQFLFEYFSETQRNKGNFPGRFSGRQFSNSRSEMNVSTLELGDSALYLCASSSTLQGFYGYTFGSGTRLTVV.

The CDR3 DNA is TGTGCCAGCAGCCTCAAGAGGGCGTACGAGCAGTACTTC. This sequence encodes CASSLKRAYEQYF. The chain couples TRBV13 to TRBJ2-7, with D possibly being TRBD2 (5 bases). V lost 5 bases and J lost 4, with 12 bases in between. Germline V gene data show CDR1 as PRHDT and CDR2 as FYEKMQ (reference sequence). CDR3 length: 13 amino acids.

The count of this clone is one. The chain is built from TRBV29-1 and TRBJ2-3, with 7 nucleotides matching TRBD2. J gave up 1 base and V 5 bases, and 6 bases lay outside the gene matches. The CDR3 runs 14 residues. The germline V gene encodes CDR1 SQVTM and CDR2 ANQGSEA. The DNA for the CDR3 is TGCAGCGTTCTAGGTACTAGCGGCACAGATACGCAGTATTTT. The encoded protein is CSVLGTSGTDTQYF.

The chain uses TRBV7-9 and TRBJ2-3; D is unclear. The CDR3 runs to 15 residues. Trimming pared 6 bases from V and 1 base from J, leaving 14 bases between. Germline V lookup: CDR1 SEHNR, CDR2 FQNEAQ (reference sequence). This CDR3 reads CASSHLTPGTDTQYF. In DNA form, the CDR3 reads TGTGCCAGCAGTCACCTTACTCCGGGCACAGATACGCAGTATTTT.

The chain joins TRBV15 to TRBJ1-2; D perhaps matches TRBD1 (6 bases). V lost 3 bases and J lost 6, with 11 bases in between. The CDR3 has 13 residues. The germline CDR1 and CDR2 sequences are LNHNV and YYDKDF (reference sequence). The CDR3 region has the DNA TGTGCCACCAGCAGCGGGACAAACGATGGCTACACCTTC. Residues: CATSSGTNDGYTF.

In nucleotides, the CDR3 is TGTGCCAGTTGGACAGGGGAACGTACTGAAGCTTTCTTT. Translation: CASWTGERTEAFF. The chain joins TRBV19 to TRBJ1-1, with TRBD1 matching over 9 bases. CDR1 and CDR2 (germline): LNHDA, SQIVND (reference sequence). The CDR3 has 13 amino acids. V lost 8 bases and J lost 5; bases outside the gene matches: 6.

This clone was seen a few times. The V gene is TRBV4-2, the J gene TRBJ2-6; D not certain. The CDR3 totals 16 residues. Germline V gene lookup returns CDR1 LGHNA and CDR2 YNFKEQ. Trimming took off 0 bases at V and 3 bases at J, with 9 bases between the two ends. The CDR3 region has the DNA TGTGCCAGCAGCCAAGAGATCTATGGTGGGGCCAACGTCCTGACTTTC. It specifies CASSQEIYGGANVLTF.

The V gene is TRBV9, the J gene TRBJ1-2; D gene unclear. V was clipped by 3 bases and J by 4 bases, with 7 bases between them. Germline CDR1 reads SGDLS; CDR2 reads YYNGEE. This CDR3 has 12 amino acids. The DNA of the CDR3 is TGTGCCAGCAGCGCCCACAGCTATGGCTACACCTTC. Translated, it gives CASSAHSYGYTF.

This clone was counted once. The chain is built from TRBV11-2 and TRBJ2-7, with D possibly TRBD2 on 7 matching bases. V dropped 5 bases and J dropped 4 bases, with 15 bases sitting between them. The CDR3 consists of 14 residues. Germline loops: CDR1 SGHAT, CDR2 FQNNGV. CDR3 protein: CASSPPGGPYEQYF. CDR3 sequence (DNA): TGTGCCAGCAGCCCTCCCGGGGGGCCTTACGAGCAGTACTTC.

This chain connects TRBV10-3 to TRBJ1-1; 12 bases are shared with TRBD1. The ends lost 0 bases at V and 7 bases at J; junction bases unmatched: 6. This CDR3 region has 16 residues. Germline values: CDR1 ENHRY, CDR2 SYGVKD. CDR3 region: CAISESRGDRGHEAFF. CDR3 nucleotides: TGTGCCATCAGTGAGTCGAGAGGGGACAGGGGGCATGAAGCTTTCTTT.

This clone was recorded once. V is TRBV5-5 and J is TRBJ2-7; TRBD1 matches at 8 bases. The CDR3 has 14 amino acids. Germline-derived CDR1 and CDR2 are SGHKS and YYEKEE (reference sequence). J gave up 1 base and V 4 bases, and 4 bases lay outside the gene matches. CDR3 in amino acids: CASSPTGASYEQYF. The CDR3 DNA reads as TGTGCCAGCAGCCCGACAGGGGCATCCTACGAGCAGTACTTC.

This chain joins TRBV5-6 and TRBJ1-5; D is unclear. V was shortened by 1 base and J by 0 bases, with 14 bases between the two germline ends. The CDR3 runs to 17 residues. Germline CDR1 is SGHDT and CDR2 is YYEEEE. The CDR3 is CASSLSGRAYSNQPQHF. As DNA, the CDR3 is TGTGCCAGCAGCTTGAGCGGGAGAGCTTATAGCAATCAGCCCCAGCATTTT.

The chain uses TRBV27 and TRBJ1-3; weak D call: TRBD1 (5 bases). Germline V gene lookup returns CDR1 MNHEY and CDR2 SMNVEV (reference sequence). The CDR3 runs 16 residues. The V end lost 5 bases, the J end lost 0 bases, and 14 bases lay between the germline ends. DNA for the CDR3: TGTGCCAGCAGTCCTCTCCGACAGCACTCTGGAAACACCATATATTTT. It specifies CASSPLRQHSGNTIYF.

CDR3 amino acids: CASNPRGQNTEAFF. The CDR3 DNA reads as TGTGCCAGCAATCCTCGGGGACAGAACACTGAAGCTTTCTTT. V usage is TRBV28 and J usage is TRBJ1-1; weak D call: TRBD1 (6 bases). The CDR3 covers 14 residues. Germline CDR1 MDHEN, CDR2 SYDVKM. Trimming stripped 7 bases from V and 1 base from J, with 13 bases between. Supplemented by reference TRBV28 and TRBJ1-1, the full variable domain reads DVKVTQSSRYLVKRTGEKVFLECVQDMDHENMFWYRQDPGLGLRLIYFSYDVKMKEKGDIPEGYSVSREKKERFSLILESASTNQTSMYLCASNPRGQNTEAFFGQGTRLTVV.

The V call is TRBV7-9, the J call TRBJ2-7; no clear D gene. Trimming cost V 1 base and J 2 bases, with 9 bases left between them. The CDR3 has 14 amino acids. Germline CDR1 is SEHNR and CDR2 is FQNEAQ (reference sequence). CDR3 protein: CASSLGLAPYEQYF. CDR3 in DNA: TGTGCCAGCAGCTTAGGCCTGGCCCCCTACGAGCAGTACTTC. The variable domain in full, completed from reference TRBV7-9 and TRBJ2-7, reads DTGVSQNPRHKITKRGQNVTFRCDPISEHNRLYWYRQTLGQGPEFLTYFQNEAQLEKSRLLSDRFSAERPKGSFSTLEIQRTEQGDSAMYLCASSLGLAPYEQYFGPGTRLTVT.

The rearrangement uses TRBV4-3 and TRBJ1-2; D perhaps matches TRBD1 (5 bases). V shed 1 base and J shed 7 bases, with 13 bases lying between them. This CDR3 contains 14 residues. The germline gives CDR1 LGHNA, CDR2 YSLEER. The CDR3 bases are TGCGCCAGCAGCCAAGGGGCAGGGTCTGGTGGCTACACCTTC. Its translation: CASSQGAGSGGYTF.

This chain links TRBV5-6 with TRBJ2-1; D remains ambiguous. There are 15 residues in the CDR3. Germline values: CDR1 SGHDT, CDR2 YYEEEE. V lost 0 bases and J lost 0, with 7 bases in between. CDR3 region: CASSLGLSSYNEQFF. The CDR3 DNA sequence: TGTGCCAGCAGCTTGGGCCTCAGCTCCTACAATGAGCAGTTCTTC.

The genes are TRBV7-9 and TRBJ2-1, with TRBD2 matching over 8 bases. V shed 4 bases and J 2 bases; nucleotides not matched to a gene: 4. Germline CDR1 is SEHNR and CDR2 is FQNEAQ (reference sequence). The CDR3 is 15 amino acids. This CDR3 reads CASSCGGPTYNEQFF. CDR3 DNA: TGTGCCAGCAGCTGCGGGGGGCCAACCTACAATGAGCAGTTCTTC. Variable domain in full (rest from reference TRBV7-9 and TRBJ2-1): DTGVSQNPRHKITKRGQNVTFRCDPISEHNRLYWYRQTLGQGPEFLTYFQNEAQLEKSRLLSDRFSAERPKGSFSTLEIQRTEQGDSAMYLCASSCGGPTYNEQFFGPGTRLTVL.

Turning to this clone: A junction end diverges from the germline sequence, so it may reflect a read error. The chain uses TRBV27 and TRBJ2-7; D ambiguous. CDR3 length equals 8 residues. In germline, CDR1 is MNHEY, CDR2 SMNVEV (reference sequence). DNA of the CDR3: TGTGCCAGCCCGACTCAGCACTTC. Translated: CASPTQHF.

This chain's CDR3 is CASRPGSRETQYF. CDR3 in DNA: TGTGCCAGTCGACCGGGGTCCCGAGAGACCCAGTACTTC. The rearrangement joins TRBV14 to TRBJ2-5, with D possibly TRBD2 on 5 matching bases. Germline values: CDR1 SGHDN, CDR2 FVKESK. The CDR3 is 13 amino acids. Trimming took 9 bases from V and 4 from J, leaving 15 bases between them.

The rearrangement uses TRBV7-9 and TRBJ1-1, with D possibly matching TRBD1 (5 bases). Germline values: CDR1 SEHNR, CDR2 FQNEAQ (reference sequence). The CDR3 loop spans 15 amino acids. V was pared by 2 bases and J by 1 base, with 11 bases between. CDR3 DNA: TGTGCCAGCAGCTTATTGGTGCAGGGGAACACTGAAGCTTTCTTT. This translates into CASSLLVQGNTEAFF.

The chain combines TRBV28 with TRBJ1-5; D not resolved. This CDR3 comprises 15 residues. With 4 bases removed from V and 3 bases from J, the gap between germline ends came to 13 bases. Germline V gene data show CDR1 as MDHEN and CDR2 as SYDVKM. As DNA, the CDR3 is TGTGCCAGCAGTTCCGGAGTACGGATCAATCAGCCCCAGCATTTT. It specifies CASSSGVRINQPQHF.

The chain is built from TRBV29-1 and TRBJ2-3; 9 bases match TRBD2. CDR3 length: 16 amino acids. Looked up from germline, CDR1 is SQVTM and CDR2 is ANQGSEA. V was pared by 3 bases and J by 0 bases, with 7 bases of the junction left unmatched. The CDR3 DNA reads TGCAGCGTTGAGGAGGGACTAGCAGCTAGCACAGATACGCAGTATTTT. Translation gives CSVEEGLAASTDTQYF.